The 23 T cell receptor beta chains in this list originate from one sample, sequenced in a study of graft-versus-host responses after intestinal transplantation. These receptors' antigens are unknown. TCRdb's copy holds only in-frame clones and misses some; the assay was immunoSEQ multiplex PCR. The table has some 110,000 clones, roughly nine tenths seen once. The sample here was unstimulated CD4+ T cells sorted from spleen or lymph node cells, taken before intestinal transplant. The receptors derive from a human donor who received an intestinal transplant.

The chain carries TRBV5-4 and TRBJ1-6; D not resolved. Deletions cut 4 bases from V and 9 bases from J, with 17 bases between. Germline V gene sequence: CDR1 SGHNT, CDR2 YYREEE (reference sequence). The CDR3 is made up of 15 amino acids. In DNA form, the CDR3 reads TGTGCCAGCAGCCGAGGCCCCGGCCGGGGTTCACCCCTCCACTTT. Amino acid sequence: CASSRGPGRGSPLHF.

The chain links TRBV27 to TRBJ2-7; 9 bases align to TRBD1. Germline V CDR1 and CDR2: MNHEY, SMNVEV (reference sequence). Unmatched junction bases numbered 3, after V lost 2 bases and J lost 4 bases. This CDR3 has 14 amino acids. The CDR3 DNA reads TGTGCCAGCAGTTTAGTACAGGGGGCTTACGAGCAGTACTTC. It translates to CASSLVQGAYEQYF.

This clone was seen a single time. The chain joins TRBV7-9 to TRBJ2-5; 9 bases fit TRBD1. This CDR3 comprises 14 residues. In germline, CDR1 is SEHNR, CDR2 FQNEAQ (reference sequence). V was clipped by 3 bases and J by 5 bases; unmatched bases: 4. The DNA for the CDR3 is TGTGCCAGCAGCTTGGGGACAGGGTGGGAGACCCAGTACTTC. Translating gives CASSLGTGWETQYF.

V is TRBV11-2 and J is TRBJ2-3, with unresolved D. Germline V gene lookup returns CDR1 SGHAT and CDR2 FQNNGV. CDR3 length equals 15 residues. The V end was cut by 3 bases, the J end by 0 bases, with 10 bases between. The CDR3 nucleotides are TGTGCCAGCAGCTTTAGGCAGGCCAGCACAGATACGCAGTATTTT. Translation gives CASSFRQASTDTQYF. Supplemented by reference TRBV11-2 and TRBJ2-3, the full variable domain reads EAGVAQSPRYKIIEKRQSVAFWCNPISGHATLYWYQQILGQGPKLLIQFQNNGVVDDSQLPKDRFSAERLKGVDSTLKIQPAKLEDSAVYLCASSFRQASTDTQYFGPGTRLTVL.

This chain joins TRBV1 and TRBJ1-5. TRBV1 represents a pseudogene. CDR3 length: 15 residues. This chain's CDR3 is CTSSQDVAAESPQHF. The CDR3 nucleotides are TGCACCAGCAGCCAAGATGTAGCAGCCGAATCTCCCCAGCATTTT.

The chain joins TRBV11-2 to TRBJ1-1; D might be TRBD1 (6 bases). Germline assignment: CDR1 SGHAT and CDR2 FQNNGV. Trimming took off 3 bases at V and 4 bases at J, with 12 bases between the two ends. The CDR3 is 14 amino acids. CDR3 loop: CASSFNRDTTEAFF. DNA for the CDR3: TGTGCCAGCAGCTTTAACCGGGACACCACTGAAGCTTTCTTT. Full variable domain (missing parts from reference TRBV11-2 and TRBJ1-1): EAGVAQSPRYKIIEKRQSVAFWCNPISGHATLYWYQQILGQGPKLLIQFQNNGVVDDSQLPKDRFSAERLKGVDSTLKIQPAKLEDSAVYLCASSFNRDTTEAFFGQGTRLTVV.

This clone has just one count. CDR3 coding DNA: TGTGCCAGCAGCCGCGGGAACCTCCGTTTATACTTC. Amino acid sequence: CASSRGNLRLYF. The chain uses TRBV14 and TRBJ2-4; D may be TRBD2 (6 bases). CDR1 and CDR2 from the germline V gene are SGHDN and FVKESK. There are 12 residues in the CDR3. V lost 4 bases and J lost 16, with 17 bases in between.

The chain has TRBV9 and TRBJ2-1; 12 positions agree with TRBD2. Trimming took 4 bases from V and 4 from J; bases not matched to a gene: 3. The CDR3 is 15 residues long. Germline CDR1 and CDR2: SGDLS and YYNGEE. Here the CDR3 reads CASSPTSGGYNEQFF. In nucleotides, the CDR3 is TGTGCCAGCAGCCCGACTAGCGGGGGATACAATGAGCAGTTCTTC.

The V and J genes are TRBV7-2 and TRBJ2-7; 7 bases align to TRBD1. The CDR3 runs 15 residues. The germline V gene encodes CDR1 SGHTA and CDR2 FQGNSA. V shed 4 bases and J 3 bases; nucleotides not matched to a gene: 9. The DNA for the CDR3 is TGTGCCAGCAGCTCCTCCCCGGGACAGAGCTACGAGCAGTACTTC. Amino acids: CASSSSPGQSYEQYF.

The CDR3 sequence: CASILTLTDSTYEQYF. CDR3 nucleotides: TGTGCCAGCATCCTTACCCTCACGGACAGTACCTACGAGCAGTACTTC. The J gene is TRBJ2-7, the V gene TRBV7-8; the D gene is possibly TRBD1 (6 bases). Trimming shortened V by 7 bases and J by 2 bases, and 21 bases separated the two germline ends. CDR3 length equals 16 residues. CDR1 and CDR2 from the germline V gene are SGHVS and FQNEAQ.

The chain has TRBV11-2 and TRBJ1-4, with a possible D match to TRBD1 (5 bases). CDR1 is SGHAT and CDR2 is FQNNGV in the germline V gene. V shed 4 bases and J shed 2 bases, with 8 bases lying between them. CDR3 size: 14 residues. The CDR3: CASSSRQTNEKLFF. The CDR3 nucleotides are TGTGCCAGCAGCTCGAGACAGACTAATGAAAAACTGTTTTTT.

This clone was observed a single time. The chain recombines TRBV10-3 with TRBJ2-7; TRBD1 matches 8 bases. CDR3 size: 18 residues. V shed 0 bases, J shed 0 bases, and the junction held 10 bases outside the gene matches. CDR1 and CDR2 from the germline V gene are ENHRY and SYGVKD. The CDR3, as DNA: TGTGCCATCAGTGAGTCAATAAAAGGACAGGGATACTCCTACGAGCAGTACTTC. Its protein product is CAISESIKGQGYSYEQYF.

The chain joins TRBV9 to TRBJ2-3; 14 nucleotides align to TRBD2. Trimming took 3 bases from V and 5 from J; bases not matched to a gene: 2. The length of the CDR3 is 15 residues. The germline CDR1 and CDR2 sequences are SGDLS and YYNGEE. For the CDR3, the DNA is TGTGCCAGCAGCGGGGGGACTAGCGGGGGAGATACGCAGTATTTT. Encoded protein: CASSGGTSGGDTQYF.

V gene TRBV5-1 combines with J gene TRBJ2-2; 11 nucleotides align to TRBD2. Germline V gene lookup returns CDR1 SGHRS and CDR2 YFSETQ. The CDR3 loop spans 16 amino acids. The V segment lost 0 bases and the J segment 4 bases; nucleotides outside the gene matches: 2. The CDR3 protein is CASSLATSGVTGELFF. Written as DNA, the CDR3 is TGCGCCAGCAGCTTGGCGACTAGCGGGGTCACCGGGGAGCTGTTTTTT.

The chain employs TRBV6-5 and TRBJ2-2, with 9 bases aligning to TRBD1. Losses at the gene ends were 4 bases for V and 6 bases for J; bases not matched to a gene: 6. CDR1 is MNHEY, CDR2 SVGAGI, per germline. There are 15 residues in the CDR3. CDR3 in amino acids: CASSWGDRAAGELFF. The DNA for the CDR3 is TGTGCCAGCAGTTGGGGGGACAGGGCCGCCGGGGAGCTGTTTTTT.

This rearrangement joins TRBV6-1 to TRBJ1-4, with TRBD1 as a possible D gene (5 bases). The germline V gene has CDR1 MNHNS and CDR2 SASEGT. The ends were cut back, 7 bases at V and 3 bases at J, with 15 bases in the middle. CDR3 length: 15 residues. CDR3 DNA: TGTGCCAGCAACGGGTATATGGGGCCTAATGAAAAACTGTTTTTT. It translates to CASNGYMGPNEKLFF.

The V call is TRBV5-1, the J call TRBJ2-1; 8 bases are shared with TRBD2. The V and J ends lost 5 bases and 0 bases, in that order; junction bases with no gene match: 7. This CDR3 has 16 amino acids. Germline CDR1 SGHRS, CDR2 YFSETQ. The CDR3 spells CASRPGLAGSYNEQFF. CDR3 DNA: TGCGCCAGCAGGCCGGGGCTAGCGGGCTCCTACAATGAGCAGTTCTTC.

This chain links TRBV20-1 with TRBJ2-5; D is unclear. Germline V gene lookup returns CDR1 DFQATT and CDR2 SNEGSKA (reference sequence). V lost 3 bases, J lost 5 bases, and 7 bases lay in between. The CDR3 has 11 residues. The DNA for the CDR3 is TGCAGTGCTAGTAACTCGGAGACCCAGTACTTC. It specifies CSASNSETQYF.

The CDR3 reads CASSPWDHRGTGELFF. As DNA, the CDR3 is TGTGCCAGCAGTCCGTGGGACCACAGGGGGACCGGGGAGCTGTTTTTT. The rearrangement links TRBV27 to TRBJ2-2; 8 bases fit TRBD1. This CDR3 region has 16 residues. Trimming cost V 5 bases and J 5 bases; bases outside gene matches: 10. CDR1 MNHEY and CDR2 SMNVEV come from the germline V gene (reference sequence).

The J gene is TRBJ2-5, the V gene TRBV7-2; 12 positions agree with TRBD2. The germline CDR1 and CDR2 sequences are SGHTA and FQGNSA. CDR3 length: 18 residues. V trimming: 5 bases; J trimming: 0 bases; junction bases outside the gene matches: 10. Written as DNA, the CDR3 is TGTGCCAGCAGCAGGTGGACTAGCGGGGCTGTGTACCAAGAGACCCAGTACTTC. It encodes CASSRWTSGAVYQETQYF.

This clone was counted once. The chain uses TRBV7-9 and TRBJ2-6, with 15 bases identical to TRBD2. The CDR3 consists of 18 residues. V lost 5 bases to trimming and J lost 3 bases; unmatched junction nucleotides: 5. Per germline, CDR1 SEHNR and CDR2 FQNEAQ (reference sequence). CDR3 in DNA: TGTGCCAGCAGCCTTGGGACTAGCGGGAGGTATGGGGCCAACGTCCTGACTTTC. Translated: CASSLGTSGRYGANVLTF.

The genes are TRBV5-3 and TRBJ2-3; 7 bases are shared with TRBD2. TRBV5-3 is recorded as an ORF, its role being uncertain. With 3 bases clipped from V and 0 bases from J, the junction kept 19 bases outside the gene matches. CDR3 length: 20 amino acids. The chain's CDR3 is CARSCDWGGPPCGSTDTQYF. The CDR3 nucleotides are TGTGCCAGAAGCTGTGATTGGGGAGGGCCCCCCTGCGGGAGCACAGATACGCAGTATTTT.

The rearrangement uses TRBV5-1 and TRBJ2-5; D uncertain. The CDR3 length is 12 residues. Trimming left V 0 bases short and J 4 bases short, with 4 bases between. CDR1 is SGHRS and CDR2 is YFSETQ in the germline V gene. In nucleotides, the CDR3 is TGCGCCAGCAGCTTGGGACTAGAGACCCAGTACTTC. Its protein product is CASSLGLETQYF.